Below, one TCR beta chain is given with its context. Its antigen is as yet unknown. This specimen comes from a study of shared clonotypes between healthy human individuals. Study as a whole: CD4 naive and memory got three plates each, CD8 naive two, CD8 memory one. The study, taken as a whole, reports: Generation probabilities were higher for clonotypes shared across all four sorted-subset donors than for unshared ones.

Terminally differentiated effector memory CD45RA+ cells were left out of the naive CD8 fraction, which was CD45RO-negative and positively selected for CCR7. Germline-derived CDR1 and CDR2 are SGHNT and YYREEE (reference sequence). The CDR3 consists of 14 residues. Trimming took off 1 base at V and 2 bases at J, with 10 bases between the two ends. Using immunoSEQ multiplex PCR, the repertoire was profiled, and TCRdb retains in-frame clones only, with some absent. There are millions of clones in the sample; just under 95% occur only once, and approximately 1.2% lies in the top ten. The sequenced material came from naive CD8+ T cells sorted from blood. The V gene is TRBV5-4, the J gene TRBJ2-7; D possibly corresponds to TRBD1 (6 bases). The TCR was taken from a man aged 18 to 29 in good health. This CDR3 reads CASSLMGAPYEQYF. CDR3 nucleotide sequence: TGTGCCAGCAGCTTGATGGGGGCTCCCTACGAGCAGTACTTC. Full variable domain (missing parts from reference TRBV5-4 and TRBJ2-7): ETGVTQSPTHLIKTRGQQVTLRCSSQSGHNTVSWYQQALGQGPQFIFQYYREEENGRGNFPPRFSGLQFPNYSSELNVNALELDDSALYLCASSLMGAPYEQYFGPGTRLTVT.